The clone carrying this T cell receptor beta chain appeared a few times. The germline V gene has CDR1 SGHTA and CDR2 FQGNSA. V lost 5 bases, J lost 7 bases, and 19 bases lay in between. The CDR3 is made up of 15 amino acids. Then a second PCR, running about 6 to 11 cycles, was carried out with a sample-barcoded 5' primer and a J-beta primer mix. TCRdb reprocessed the 5' RACE reads with MiXCR, giving one entry per CDR3 protein. The data hold 700,000 to 900,000 distinct CDR3 sequences, with about 53% observed a single time. This specimen comes from a study of blood T cells in healthy people across ages. Study at large: Capturing about one barcoded beta molecule per two T cells was achieved by template switching.

This rearrangement joins TRBV7-2 to TRBJ2-3, with D possibly TRBD1 on 7 matching bases. The sequencing input was blood. The clonotype originates from a man aged 80 or over in good health. As DNA, the CDR3 is TGTGCCAGCAGCACAGGACAGGCCGGACTAAATACGCAGTATTTT. Translating it yields CASSTGQAGLNTQYF.